Listed below are T cell receptor beta chains from one sample, sequenced in a study of T cells after yellow fever vaccination. From the 5' RACE reads, TCRdb called clonotypes with MiXCR, one entry per CDR3 protein. This sample has roughly 340,000 distinct CDR3 sequences, with 3% to 4.5% found just once. The source material was PBMCs, sampled 5 days after the yellow fever booster vaccination. Receptor source: a man between 18 and 35 years old who received the YFV17D yellow fever vaccine. Each CDR3 is given without its conserved first and last residue.

v_gene: TRBV29-1; CDR3aa: SVESSLIYEQF
v_gene: TRBV6-1; CDR3aa: ASSSQPGVSNQPQH
v_gene: TRBV20-1; CDR3aa: SAELRDHVPDTQY
v_gene: TRBV10-3; CDR3aa: AISDGGGLYNEQF
v_gene: TRBV5-5; CDR3aa: ASSPPVTGTGNLETQY
v_gene: TRBV3-1; CDR3aa: ASSGGLVETQY
v_gene: TRBV3-1; CDR3aa: ASSQANRGSPLH
v_gene: TRBV9; CDR3aa: ASSAGQGYT
v_gene: TRBV12-3/TRBV12-4; CDR3aa: ASSPPMISIYGYT
v_gene: TRBV29-1; CDR3aa: SVEDLPTTIQETQY
v_gene: TRBV10-3; CDR3aa: AIIPGAGNTIY
v_gene: TRBV7-2; CDR3aa: ASSAGVGYNSPLH
v_gene: TRBV29-1; CDR3aa: SVEGRANTEAF
v_gene: TRBV7-6; CDR3aa: ASSQSSGGPYNEQF
v_gene: TRBV28; CDR3aa: ACKAGSQETQY
v_gene: TRBV9; CDR3aa: ASSVDRVNTEAF
v_gene: TRBV12-3/TRBV12-4; CDR3aa: ASTPRGRGQDTQY
v_gene: TRBV27; CDR3aa: ASSPTVGIAYNEQF
v_gene: TRBV20-1; CDR3aa: SAREDGFNEKLF
v_gene: TRBV23-1; CDR3aa: ASSQSEGRVPGELF
v_gene: TRBV21-1; CDR3aa: ASSKGGDPLNEQF
v_gene: TRBV7-2; CDR3aa: ASSLGGRGMADTQY